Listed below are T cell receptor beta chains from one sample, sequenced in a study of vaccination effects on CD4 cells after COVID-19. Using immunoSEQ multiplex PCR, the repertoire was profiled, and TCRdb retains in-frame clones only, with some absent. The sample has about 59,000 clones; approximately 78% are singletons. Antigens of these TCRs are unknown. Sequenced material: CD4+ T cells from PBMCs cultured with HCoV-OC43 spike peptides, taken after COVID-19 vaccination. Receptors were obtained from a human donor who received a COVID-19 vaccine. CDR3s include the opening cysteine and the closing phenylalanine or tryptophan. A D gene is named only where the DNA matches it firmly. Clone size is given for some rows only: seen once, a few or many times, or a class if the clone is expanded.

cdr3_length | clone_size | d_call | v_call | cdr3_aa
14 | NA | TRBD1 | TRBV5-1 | CASRPGQVGDTQYF
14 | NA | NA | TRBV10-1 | CASSGDISYNEQFF
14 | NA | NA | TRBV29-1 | CSVESGSSGNTIYF
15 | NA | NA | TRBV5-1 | CASSKWDGVGETQYF
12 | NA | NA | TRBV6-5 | CASSYQTAGHTF
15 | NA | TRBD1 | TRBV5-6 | CASSSKDRGIQPQHF
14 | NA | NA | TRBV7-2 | CASSPQGNTGELFF
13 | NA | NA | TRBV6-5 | CASSSTGNQPQHF
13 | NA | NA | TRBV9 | CASSAGSGNTIYF
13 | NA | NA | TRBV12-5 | CASGLGMNTEAFF
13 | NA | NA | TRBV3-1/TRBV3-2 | CASSHRAGNEQFF
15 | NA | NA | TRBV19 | CASSIDGRGANVLTF
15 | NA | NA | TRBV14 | CASSQVDYRAGELFF
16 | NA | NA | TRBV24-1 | CATSDLLTGSPDTQYF
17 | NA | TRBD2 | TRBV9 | CASSVGQAGGQGGELFF
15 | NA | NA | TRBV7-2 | CASSLLSGNTGELFF
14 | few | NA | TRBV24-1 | CATSDSLDGNEQFF
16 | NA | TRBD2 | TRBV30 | CAWRATSGGIQETQYF
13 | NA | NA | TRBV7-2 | CASSLRNQETQYF
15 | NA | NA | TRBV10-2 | CASSDRGAGSEKLFF